This T cell receptor (beta chain) is drawn from a study of T cells after yellow fever vaccination. This CDR3 comprises 19 residues. In germline, CDR1 is SGHTA, CDR2 FQGTGA. Trimming at V came to 5 bases and at J to 1 base, leaving 8 bases not matched to a gene. Findings of the study overall: The CD4 compartment and the CD8 compartment contained a small share of clonotypes in common. Post-booster repertoires contained most primary-vaccination clones again (96% CD4, approximately 86% CD8).

There are many counts of this clonotype. What it binds is unknown. TCRdb itself ran the 5' RACE reads through MiXCR, one entry per CDR3 protein. Of 120,000 to 150,000 distinct CDR3 sequences listed, about 8% were seen once; the top ten hold under 0.95%. The chain is built from TRBV7-3 and TRBJ2-2; TRBD2 matches at 15 bases. This specimen consisted of CD4+ T cells sorted from PBMCs, obtained 5 days after the yellow fever booster vaccination. This TCR came from a man aged 30-40 years who received the YFV17D yellow fever vaccine. The CDR3 reads CASSPIRTSGRGNTGELFF. In DNA form, the CDR3 reads TGTGCCAGCAGCCCAATTAGGACTAGCGGGAGGGGGAACACCGGGGAGCTGTTTTTT.